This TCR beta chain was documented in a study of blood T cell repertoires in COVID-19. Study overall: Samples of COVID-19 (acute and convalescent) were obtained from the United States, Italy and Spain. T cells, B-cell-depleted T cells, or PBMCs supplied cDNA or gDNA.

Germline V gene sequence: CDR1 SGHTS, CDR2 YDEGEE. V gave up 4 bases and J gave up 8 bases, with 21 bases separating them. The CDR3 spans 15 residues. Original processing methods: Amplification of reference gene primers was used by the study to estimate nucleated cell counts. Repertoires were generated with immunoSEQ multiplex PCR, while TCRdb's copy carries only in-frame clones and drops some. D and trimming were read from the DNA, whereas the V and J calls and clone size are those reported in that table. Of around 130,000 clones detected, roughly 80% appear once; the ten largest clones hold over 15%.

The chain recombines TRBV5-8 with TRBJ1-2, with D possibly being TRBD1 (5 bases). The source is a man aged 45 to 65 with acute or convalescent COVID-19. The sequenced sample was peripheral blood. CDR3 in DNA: TGTGCCAGCAGCCCGGGGGACCGGGTGGCAGACGGCTACACCTTC. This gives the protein CASSPGDRVADGYTF.